A single sample is the source of the 13 T cell receptor beta chains below, sequenced in a study of identical twins. TCRdb reprocessed the 5' RACE reads via MiXCR and lists one record per CDR3 protein. Counted here are about 470,000 distinct CDR3 sequences, roughly 24% occurring once; the ten biggest clones make up just under 3%. The sample was also linked to a second study, of T cells expressing NK-cell markers.

Sequencing was performed on CD4+ T cells sorted from blood. The source is a young woman in good health.

This chain connects TRBV5-6 to TRBJ2-1; 10 bases agree with TRBD2. With V trimmed by 6 bases and J by 4 bases, 4 bases remained unmatched. The germline V gene encodes CDR1 SGHDT and CDR2 YYEEEE. The CDR3 covers 14 residues. The CDR3 loop reads CASTTSGIYNEQFF. The DNA of the CDR3 is TGTGCCAGCACCACTAGCGGGATTTACAATGAGCAGTTCTTC.

The chain employs TRBV3-1 and TRBJ1-1; D gene ambiguous. This CDR3 has 15 amino acids. CDR1 is LGHDT, CDR2 YNNKEL, per germline (reference sequence). Trimming took off 3 bases at V and 6 bases at J, with 17 bases between the two ends. The CDR3 reads CASSHPNGGSPEAFF. For the CDR3, the DNA is TGTGCCAGCAGCCACCCTAACGGAGGCTCCCCTGAAGCTTTCTTT.

V gene TRBV3-1 combines with J gene TRBJ2-6; the match to TRBD2 covers 8 bases. From germline, CDR1 is LGHDT and CDR2 YNNKEL (reference sequence). J was trimmed by 3 bases and V by 3 bases; bases with no gene match: 4. The CDR3 extends over 16 amino acids. This chain's CDR3 is CASSQPGGGGANVLTF. The CDR3 DNA sequence: TGTGCCAGCAGCCAGCCCGGGGGGGGTGGGGCCAACGTCCTGACTTTC. Using reference TRBV3-1 and TRBJ2-6 for the parts outside the CDR3, the full variable domain is DTAVSQTPKYLVTQMGNDKSIKCEQNLGHDTMYWYKQDSKKFLKIMFSYNNKELIINETVPNRFSPKSPDKAHLNLHINSLELGDSAVYFCASSQPGGGGANVLTFGAGSRLTVL.

In its sample, this clonotype was seen a few times. This sequence joins TRBV5-1 and TRBJ2-3; D not resolved. Trimming pared 2 bases from V and 5 bases from J, leaving 18 bases between. Germline CDR1 is SGHRS and CDR2 is YFSETQ. CDR3 length equals 16 residues. The CDR3 coding sequence is TGCGCCAGCAGCTTAAATCCCGGTGAGGTGAGAGATACGCAGTATTTT. Its translation: CASSLNPGEVRDTQYF.

The chain recombines TRBV15 with TRBJ2-3, with D perhaps matching TRBD1 (5 bases). Trimming pared 4 bases from V and 4 bases from J, leaving 6 bases between. CDR3 length: 12 residues. Germline CDR1 reads LNHNV; CDR2 reads YYDKDF (reference sequence). CDR3 nucleotides: TGTGCCACCAGCAAGGGGTCAGATACGCAGTATTTT. Translated, it gives CATSKGSDTQYF. The full variable domain, rest sourced from reference TRBV15 and TRBJ2-3, is DAMVIQNPRYQVTQFGKPVTLSCSQTLNHNVMYWYQQKSSQAPKLLFHYYDKDFNNEADTPDNFQSRRPNTSFCFLDIRSPGLGDTAMYLCATSKGSDTQYFGPGTRLTVL.

The sample holds a few counts of this clonotype. The rearrangement joins TRBV11-2 to TRBJ2-7; no clear D gene. The length of the CDR3 is 11 residues. V lost 5 bases and J 6 bases, leaving 8 bases between the germline ends. From germline, CDR1 is SGHAT and CDR2 FQNNGV. In DNA form, the CDR3 reads TGTGCCAGCAGCCGCTTTAGCGAGCAGTACTTC. This encodes CASSRFSEQYF.

The chain is built from TRBV5-1 and TRBJ2-1; 8 nucleotides agree with TRBD1. Germline-derived CDR1 and CDR2 are SGHRS and YFSETQ. This CDR3 is built from 16 residues. Unmatched junction bases numbered 9, after V lost 0 bases and J lost 7 bases. As DNA, the CDR3 is TGCGCCAGCAGCTTGGAACCAGGACAGGGCTATAATGAGCAGTTCTTC. It yields the protein CASSLEPGQGYNEQFF.

This clonotype was detected a few times. J is TRBJ1-1 and V is TRBV6-2 or TRBV6-3; no clear D gene. The CDR3 totals 13 residues. V lost 2 bases and J lost 3, with 7 bases in between. CDR1 is MNHEY, CDR2 SVGEGT, per germline. The CDR3 bases are TGTGCCAGCAGTTACGTAAGGCACACTGAAGCTTTCTTT. Encoded protein: CASSYVRHTEAFF.

The chain joins TRBV12-3 or TRBV12-4 to TRBJ1-1; possibly TRBD1 for D (5 bases). The CDR3 length is 15 residues. Trimming shortened V by 4 bases and J by 1 base, and 13 bases separated the two germline ends. The DNA of the CDR3 is TGTGCCAGCAGTTACCCGGCGGGGACGAACACTGAAGCTTTCTTT. It specifies CASSYPAGTNTEAFF.

The chain recombines TRBV9 with TRBJ2-3; 9 positions agree with TRBD2. CDR1 and CDR2 from the germline V gene are SGDLS and YYNGEE. V trimming: 2 bases; J trimming: 2 bases; junction bases outside the gene matches: 9. The CDR3 totals 17 residues. The CDR3 DNA is TGTGCCAGCAGCGTGGGGGAGGCGGGACTAGCCACAGATACGCAGTATTTT. Its protein product is CASSVGEAGLATDTQYF.

This clonotype was found a few times. The chain uses TRBV12-3 or TRBV12-4 and TRBJ1-2, with 8 bases matching TRBD1. V shed 9 bases and J 5 bases; nucleotides not matched to a gene: 5. This CDR3 comprises 12 residues. CDR3: CASDYRGYGYTF. The CDR3 coding sequence is TGTGCCAGTGACTACAGGGGGTATGGCTACACCTTC.

The V and J genes are TRBV9 and TRBJ2-3; the match to TRBD2 covers 7 bases. The germline CDR1 and CDR2 sequences are SGDLS and YYNGEE. The CDR3 is made up of 15 amino acids. V gave up 4 bases and J gave up 3 bases; unmatched junction bases: 8. The CDR3, as DNA: TGTGCCAGCAGCCCTCGGGGGGTTGAGACAGATACGCAGTATTTT. Its protein is CASSPRGVETDTQYF.

In its sample, this clonotype was seen a few times. This sequence joins TRBV9 and TRBJ1-3; D ambiguous. The germline CDR1 and CDR2 sequences are SGDLS and YYNGEE. Trimming took off 4 bases at V and 3 bases at J, with 8 bases between the two ends. The CDR3 length is 13 residues. CDR3 sequence: CASSPYSGNTIYF. The CDR3 DNA reads TGTGCCAGCAGCCCGTACAGTGGAAACACCATATATTTT.